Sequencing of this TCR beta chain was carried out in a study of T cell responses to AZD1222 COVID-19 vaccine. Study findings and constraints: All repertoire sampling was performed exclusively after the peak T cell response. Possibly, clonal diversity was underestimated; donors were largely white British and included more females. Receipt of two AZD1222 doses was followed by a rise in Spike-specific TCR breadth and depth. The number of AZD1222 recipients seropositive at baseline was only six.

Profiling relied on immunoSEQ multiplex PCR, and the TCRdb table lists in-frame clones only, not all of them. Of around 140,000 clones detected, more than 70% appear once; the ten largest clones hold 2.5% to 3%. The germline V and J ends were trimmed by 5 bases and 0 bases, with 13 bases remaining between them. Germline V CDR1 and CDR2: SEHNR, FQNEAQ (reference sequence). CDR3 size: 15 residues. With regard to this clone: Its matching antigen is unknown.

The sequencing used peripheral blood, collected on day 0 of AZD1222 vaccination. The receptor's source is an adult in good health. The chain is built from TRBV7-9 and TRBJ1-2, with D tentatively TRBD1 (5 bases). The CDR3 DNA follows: TGTGCCAGCAGCGCAACAAAACAGGCTAACTATGGCTACACCTTC. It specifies CASSATKQANYGYTF.